This T cell receptor (beta chain) comes out of a study of molecular identifiers for immune sequencing clone quantification. Across the whole study: The replicate experiment used RNA from approximately 20,000 or 100,000 naive CD8 cells. This RNA was split into five aliquots, and four of them were sequenced.

The table lists this clonotype with a few counts. Trimming at V came to 3 bases and at J to 6 bases, leaving 6 bases not matched to a gene. CDR1 and CDR2 (germline): MDHEN, SYDVKM. The CDR3 spans 15 residues. Previously described methods and listed TCR primers were used for bulk TCR libraries. TCRdb passed the PCR reads through MiXCR, listing each CDR3 protein once. The table lists some 650,000 distinct CDR3 sequences, about 20% of them singletons. J is TRBJ2-2 and V is TRBV28, with 8 nucleotides matching TRBD1. The sample comprised naive CD8+ T cells from blood, with Jurkat cell RNA spiked in. Subset denoted: FACS-sorted CD8+CD4-CCR7+CD45RA+ naive T cells. This receptor was obtained from a human donor in good health. Some libraries in this study had Jurkat cell RNA spiked in. The CDR3 protein is CASSFRAGGAGELFF. CDR3 sequence (DNA): TGTGCCAGCAGTTTCAGGGCAGGGGGCGCCGGGGAGCTGTTTTTT.